This entry describes one TCR beta chain. The data derive from a study of blood T cell repertoires in COVID-19. TCRdb's table, derived via immunoSEQ multiplex PCR, lists solely in-frame clones and lacks some. This repertoire shows about 410,000 clones, over 85% found once; its top ten account for less than 2%. This TCR was sampled from a woman aged 30 to 39 who had recovered from COVID-19. The sequenced sample was PBMCs or T cells enriched from blood (not recorded which).

CDR3 sequence (DNA): TGTGCCAGCAGCTCGGACATTTACAATGAGCAGTTCTTC. It specifies CASSSDIYNEQFF. The V call is TRBV7-2, the J call TRBJ2-1; possible D gene TRBD1, 5 bases. The germline V gene encodes CDR1 SGHTA and CDR2 FQGNSA. The CDR3 extends over 13 amino acids. Trimming left V 4 bases short and J 4 bases short, with 8 bases between.